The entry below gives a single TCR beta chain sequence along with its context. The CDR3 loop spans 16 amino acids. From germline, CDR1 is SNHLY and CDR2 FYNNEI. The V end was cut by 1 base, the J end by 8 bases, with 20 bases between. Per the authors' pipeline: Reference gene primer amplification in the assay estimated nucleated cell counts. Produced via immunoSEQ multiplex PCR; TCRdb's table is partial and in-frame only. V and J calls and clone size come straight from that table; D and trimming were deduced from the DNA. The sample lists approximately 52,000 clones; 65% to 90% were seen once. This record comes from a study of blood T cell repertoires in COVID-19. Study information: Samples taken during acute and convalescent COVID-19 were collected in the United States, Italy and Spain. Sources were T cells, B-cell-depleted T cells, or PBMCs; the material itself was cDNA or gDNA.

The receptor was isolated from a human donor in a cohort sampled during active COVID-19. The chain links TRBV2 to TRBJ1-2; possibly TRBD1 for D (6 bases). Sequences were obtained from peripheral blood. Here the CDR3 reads CASSEGGTPSTGGYTF. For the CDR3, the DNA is TGTGCCAGCAGTGAAGGAGGGACACCCTCAACGGGAGGCTACACCTTC.